A single sample is the source of the 25 T cell receptor beta chains below, sequenced in a study of T cell responses to AZD1222 COVID-19 vaccine. The method was immunoSEQ multiplex PCR; TCRdb's version includes in-frame clones alone and lacks a portion of them. The data show about 170,000 clones, with more than 80% seen just once and approximately 4% held by the top ten. The starting material was peripheral blood, obtained on day 0 of AZD1222 vaccination. The origin of the receptors is an adult in good health.

The chain uses TRBV5-5 and TRBJ1-1; weak D call: TRBD1 (6 bases). This CDR3 has 13 residues. Trimming removed 3 bases at V and 3 bases at J, with 9 bases between. CDR1 and CDR2 from the germline V gene are SGHKS and YYEKEE (reference sequence). CDR3 DNA: TGTGCCAGCAGCTCCGGGGGCCACACTGAAGCTTTCTTT. This translates into CASSSGGHTEAFF.

The chain employs TRBV6-1 and TRBJ2-7; D uncertain. The V end was cut by 3 bases, the J end by 3 bases, with 12 bases between. The germline V gene encodes CDR1 MNHNS and CDR2 SASEGT. The CDR3 spans 14 residues. CDR3 sequence reads: CASSDNGRLYEQYF. The CDR3 region has the DNA TGTGCCAGCAGTGACAACGGGCGCCTCTACGAGCAGTACTTC.

This clone is a singleton in its sample. The V and J genes are TRBV5-5 and TRBJ2-7; D is uncertain. Trimming cost V 7 bases and J 7 bases, with 15 bases left between them. The CDR3 has 12 amino acids. The V gene's germline CDR1 is SGHKS and CDR2 YYEKEE (reference sequence). The DNA of the CDR3 is TGTGCCAGCCGAAGTTTAGTTGAAGAGCAGTACTTC. Amino acid sequence: CASRSLVEEQYF.

The V call is TRBV7-6, the J call TRBJ2-1; D gene uncertain. The CDR3 runs to 13 residues. V was clipped by 3 bases and J by 7 bases, with 10 bases between them. The germline gives CDR1 SGHVS, CDR2 FNYEAQ. The CDR3 reads CASSLARSNEQFF. The CDR3 nucleotides are TGTGCCAGCAGCTTGGCCCGAAGTAATGAGCAGTTCTTC.

J is TRBJ2-1 and V is TRBV4-1; no definite D call. The germline V gene has CDR1 MGHRA and CDR2 YSYEKL. The CDR3 has 14 amino acids. The germline V and J ends were trimmed by 3 bases and 2 bases, with 8 bases remaining between them. The CDR3 DNA sequence: TGCGCCAGCAGCCAGAATTCAGCCTACAATGAGCAGTTCTTC. Translated, it gives CASSQNSAYNEQFF.

Here the CDR3 reads CASSETPAHTQYF. The DNA for the CDR3 is TGTGCCAGCAGCGAGACACCGGCACATACGCAGTATTTT. The V gene is TRBV6-5, the J gene TRBJ2-3; D remains unclear. V shed 6 bases and J shed 7 bases, with 14 bases lying between them. CDR1 is MNHEY, CDR2 SVGAGI, per germline. CDR3 length: 13 amino acids.

J is TRBJ1-2 and V is TRBV12-3 or TRBV12-4, with D possibly matching TRBD1 (6 bases). The ends were cut back, 3 bases at V and 8 bases at J, with 13 bases in the middle. The CDR3 sequence is 13 residues long. The CDR3 region is CASSLQGLGGYTF. The CDR3 DNA sequence: TGTGCCAGCAGTTTGCAGGGGCTGGGAGGCTACACCTTC.

The rearrangement links TRBV6-5 to TRBJ2-7; a weak D match, TRBD1 (6 bases). The CDR3 consists of 16 residues. The germline V gene has CDR1 MNHEY and CDR2 SVGAGI. Trimming removed 4 bases from V and 7 bases from J, with 23 bases in between. The DNA of the CDR3 is TGTGCCAGCAGTTCCCAGGGGCTAGTTAGTGGAGTAGAGCAGTACTTC. Its translation is CASSSQGLVSGVEQYF.

J is TRBJ1-5 and V is TRBV21-1. TRBV21-1 is marked as a pseudogene. The CDR3 covers 10 residues. CDR3 protein: CASSIQPQHF. CDR3 bases: TGTGCCAGCAGCATTCAGCCCCAGCATTTT.

V is TRBV18 and J is TRBJ1-1; 11 bases agree with TRBD1. Germline trimming cut 0 bases from V and 5 bases from J; bases unmatched to any gene: 8. Germline V CDR1 and CDR2: KGHSH, LQKENI. This CDR3 contains 17 residues. CDR3 residues: CASSPPSGQGARTEAFF. CDR3 bases: TGTGCCAGCTCACCACCGTCTGGACAGGGGGCGCGAACTGAAGCTTTCTTT.

This clone turned up a few times. The V and J genes are TRBV24-1 and TRBJ1-5; D is perhaps TRBD1 (6 bases). The germline CDR1 and CDR2 sequences are KGHDR and SFDVKD. The CDR3 length is 15 residues. Trimming took 5 bases from V and 1 from J, leaving 11 bases between them. DNA of the CDR3: TGTGCCACCAGTGGGGGGGGGACAAGCAATCAGCCCCAGCATTTT. Translation: CATSGGGTSNQPQHF.

The J gene is TRBJ1-1, the V gene TRBV27; TRBD1 agrees at 7 bases. Trimming removed 5 bases from V and 1 base from J; junction bases left unmatched: 16. Per germline, CDR1 MNHEY and CDR2 SMNVEV (reference sequence). There are 18 residues in the CDR3. CDR3 nucleotides: TGTGCCAGCAGTCCGAGGACAGGACCTTATTCGGGGAACACTGAAGCTTTCTTT. This translates into CASSPRTGPYSGNTEAFF.

This clone turned up a few times. The rearrangement uses TRBV6-6 and TRBJ2-7, with D possibly being TRBD1 (5 bases). The CDR3 has 14 residues. V was trimmed by 2 bases and J by 4 bases, leaving 12 bases between them. CDR1 is MNHNY, CDR2 SVGAGI, per germline (reference sequence). The CDR3 coding sequence is TGTGCCAGCAGTTACGAACAGGCTCATTACGAGCAGTACTTC. This encodes CASSYEQAHYEQYF.

This chain connects TRBV27 to TRBJ2-5, with TRBD1 matching 7 bases. This CDR3 has 13 residues. V dropped 5 bases and J dropped 7; count of bases not matched to a gene: 7. Germline V gene sequence: CDR1 MNHEY, CDR2 SMNVEV (reference sequence). The CDR3 region is CASSQNRDRTQYF. The CDR3 bases are TGTGCCAGCAGTCAAAATAGGGACAGGACCCAGTACTTC.

The CDR3, as DNA: TGCGCCAGCAGCTTCAACTTCCTCAATGAGCAGTTCTTC. It is translated as CASSFNFLNEQFF. The chain employs TRBV5-1 and TRBJ2-1; D is uncertain. Trimming left V 2 bases short and J 6 bases short, with 9 bases between. The germline gives CDR1 SGHRS, CDR2 YFSETQ. This CDR3 is built from 13 residues.

The rearrangement uses TRBV6-6 and TRBJ2-7; 7 positions agree with TRBD2. The CDR3 has 14 amino acids. Per germline, CDR1 MNHNY and CDR2 SVGAGI (reference sequence). Trimming removed 4 bases from V and 2 bases from J; junction bases left unmatched: 5. In nucleotides, the CDR3 is TGTGCCAGCAGTTTGCGGGGGTTTACCTACGAGCAGTACTTC. Protein: CASSLRGFTYEQYF.

The chain has TRBV7-8 and TRBJ1-5, with 8 bases fitting TRBD1. CDR1 is SGHVS, CDR2 FQNEAQ, per germline. Germline trimming cut 5 bases from V and 4 bases from J; bases unmatched to any gene: 7. The CDR3 sequence is 15 residues long. The CDR3: CASSARTGSNQPQHF. In DNA, the CDR3 is TGTGCCAGCAGCGCCCGGACAGGGTCGAATCAGCCCCAGCATTTT.

The V call is TRBV7-9, the J call TRBJ2-2; D remains ambiguous. Trimming stripped 5 bases from V and 4 bases from J, with 11 bases between. This CDR3 contains 14 residues. The germline V gene encodes CDR1 SEHNR and CDR2 FQNEAQ (reference sequence). This CDR3 reads CASSVGRTTGELFF. The CDR3 nucleotides read TGTGCCAGCAGCGTCGGAAGGACCACCGGGGAGCTGTTTTTT.

The chain joins TRBV11-3 to TRBJ2-7; no clear D gene. Trimming left V 7 bases short and J 4 bases short, with 11 bases between. The CDR3 runs 12 residues. CDR1 and CDR2 from the germline V gene are SGHNT and YENEEA. The DNA of the CDR3 is TGTGCCAGCACCCTTGGTAGATACGAGCAGTACTTC. It codes for CASTLGRYEQYF.

The chain is built from TRBV5-6 and TRBJ1-1; D uncertain. The ends were cut back, 5 bases at V and 6 bases at J, with 14 bases in the middle. The CDR3 runs to 13 residues. Germline V lookup: CDR1 SGHDT, CDR2 YYEEEE. The CDR3, as DNA: TGTGCCAGCAGGGGCGAAGAGAGCGCTGAAGCTTTCTTT. Translation: CASRGEESAEAFF.

This sequence joins TRBV29-1 and TRBJ1-1; D ambiguous. The CDR3 covers 15 residues. With 1 base removed from V and 0 bases from J, the gap between germline ends came to 12 bases. Germline V gene sequence: CDR1 SQVTM, CDR2 ANQGSEA. The CDR3 coding sequence is TGCAGCGTTGAAGGGGAGATAGGTATGAACACTGAAGCTTTCTTT. Its translation: CSVEGEIGMNTEAFF.

This clone was observed a single time. V is TRBV16 and J is TRBJ1-2, with 7 bases identical to TRBD1. The ends lost 4 bases at V and 4 bases at J; junction bases unmatched: 12. The CDR3 runs to 16 residues. CDR1 is KGHSY and CDR2 is FQNENV in the germline V gene. In nucleotides, the CDR3 is TGTGCCAGCAGCCGAAGGACAGGTTCTCCCAGCTATGGCTACACCTTC. Its protein is CASSRRTGSPSYGYTF.

The chain joins TRBV3-1 (or the pseudogene TRBV3-2) to TRBJ2-7, with TRBD2 matching 9 bases. The germline gives CDR1 LGHDT, CDR2 YNNKEL (reference sequence). The CDR3 sequence is 17 residues long. J gave up 3 bases and V 6 bases, and 15 bases lay outside the gene matches. Here the CDR3 reads CASSPLGGSGRFYEQYF. CDR3 in DNA: TGTGCCAGCAGTCCCCTAGGGGGTAGCGGGAGATTCTACGAGCAGTACTTC.

The chain carries TRBV20-1 and TRBJ1-5, with 7 bases identical to TRBD1. This CDR3 region has 16 residues. V was clipped by 3 bases and J by 4 bases; unmatched bases: 12. Per the germline V gene, CDR1 is DFQATT and CDR2 is SNEGSKA (reference sequence). CDR3 bases: TGCAGTGCTAGTTTAGAGGGACAGTCGTTAAATCAGCCCCAGCATTTT. It specifies CSASLEGQSLNQPQHF.

The V gene is TRBV19, the J gene TRBJ1-5, with 7 positions matching TRBD1. V was pared by 6 bases and J by 7 bases, with 9 bases of the junction left unmatched. CDR3 length: 14 residues. Looked up from germline, CDR1 is LNHDA and CDR2 is SQIVND (reference sequence). The CDR3 loop is CASSLQGPSQPQHF. In DNA form, the CDR3 reads TGTGCCAGTAGCCTACAGGGGCCAAGCCAGCCCCAGCATTTT.